The 23 T cell receptor delta chains reported below all come from one sample, sequenced in a study of gamma-delta T cells after stem cell transplantation. TCRdb reapplied CATT to the RT-PCR reads. Among under 6,500 delta-chain clones listed, approximately 1.8% were seen once. The sequenced material came from gamma-delta T cells. These TCRs come from a human donor. It is not recorded whose cells these are; they may come from a transplant donor.

The sample holds a few counts of this clone. TCRdb's entry gives the protein of a much larger clone, which mismatches this DNA's translation at residue 11, likely from a read error; the protein reported here is translated from the DNA. V gene TRDV2 combines with J gene TRDJ1; TRDD3 matches at 8 bases. The CDR3 runs 16 residues. Germline V gives CDR1 GEAIGNYY, CDR2 EKD. After removal of 3 bases from V and 3 bases from J, the junction contained 11 bases not matched to a gene. The CDR3 protein is CACDGLLGAYADKLIF. For the CDR3, the DNA is TGTGCCTGTGACGGGCTACTGGGGGCCTACGCCGATAAACTCATCTTT.

About this clone: The protein that TCRdb holds for this DNA derives from a much larger clone and differs from the translated DNA at residue 2, which likely indicates a read error; the protein shown here is translated from the DNA. The rearrangement links TRDV2 to TRDJ3; 13 nucleotides align to TRDD3. Germline V gene lookup returns CDR1 GEAIGNYY and CDR2 EKD. The CDR3 runs 22 residues. As DNA, the CDR3 is TGTTCCTGTGACACCTTACTGGGGGATACGCAGACCAGCTCCTGGGACACCCGACAGATGTTTTTC. This sequence encodes CSCDTLLGDTQTSSWDTRQMFF.

This clone has just a few counts. The amino acid sequence in TCRdb belongs to a much larger clone and departs from this DNA's translation at residue 4, likely a sequencing read error; the sequence shown is translated from the DNA. The chain uses TRDV2 and TRDJ1, with TRDD3 matching over 12 bases. Germline CDR1 GEAIGNYY, CDR2 EKD. This CDR3 comprises 20 residues. The V segment lost 5 bases and the J segment 0 bases; nucleotides outside the gene matches: 18. CDR3 in DNA: TGTGCCTGTGGCCACATACTGGGGGATACTACCAAAACGTACACCGATAAACTCATCTTT. Amino acids: CACGHILGDTTKTYTDKLIF.

This clone was counted between two and nine times. TCRdb attributes to this sequence the protein of a much larger clone, which differs from the DNA translation at residue 16; a read error is likely, and the protein displayed is translated from the DNA. The chain joins TRDV2 to TRDJ1; 13 bases map to TRDD3. CDR3 length: 17 amino acids. Germline V gene data show CDR1 as GEAIGNYY and CDR2 as EKD. CDR3 DNA: TGTGCCTGTGACCCTGTACTGGGGGATACGCGAGGGTCGGGACTCACCTTT. Translated, it gives CACDPVLGDTRGSGLTF.

On this clone: The TCRdb record carries a much larger clone's protein, which differs from this DNA's translation at residue 5; a read error is the likely cause, and the protein listed here is the DNA translation. This rearrangement joins TRDV2 to TRDJ1, with TRDD3 identical over 9 bases. From germline, CDR1 is GEAIGNYY and CDR2 EKD. Trimming took 2 bases from V and 0 from J; bases not matched to a gene: 6. The CDR3 is 16 residues long. The chain's CDR3 is CACDIAGGSDTDKLIF. The CDR3, as DNA: TGTGCCTGTGACATTGCTGGGGGATCCGACACCGATAAACTCATCTTT.

This clone has only a few counts. TCRdb's protein for this DNA is that of a much larger clone and differs from the translation at residue 16, likely a read error; the protein shown is the DNA translation. The chain recombines TRDV2 with TRDJ1, with TRDD3 matching over 9 bases. CDR3 length: 19 residues. CDR1 and CDR2 (germline): GEAIGNYY, EKD. The DNA for the CDR3 is TGTGCCTGTGACGGAATACTGGGGGACCCACATACGGTCACCGATACACTCATCTTT. Translation gives CACDGILGDPHTVTDTLIF.

Details on this clone: A far larger clone is just one base off, so this is likely a read error. The chain joins TRDV2 to TRDJ1; D might be TRDD3 (5 bases). CDR3 size: 23 residues. The ends were cut back, 0 bases at V and 8 bases at J, with 42 bases in the middle. Looked up from germline, CDR1 is GEAIGNYY and CDR2 is EKD. CDR3 protein: CACDTIELSRNGVTKAPSAKLIF. CDR3 DNA: TGTGCCTGTGACACCATAGAACTAAGTCGGAATGGGGTAACGAAGGCGCCATCGGCGAAACTCATCTTT.

This clone was seen a handful of times. The TCRdb record carries a much larger clone's protein, which differs from this DNA's translation at residue 6; a read error is the likely cause, and the protein listed here is the DNA translation. The genes are TRDV2 and TRDJ1; 13 nucleotides align to TRDD3. The CDR3 runs to 21 residues. V trimming: 0 bases; J trimming: 4 bases; junction bases outside the gene matches: 19. CDR1 and CDR2 (germline): GEAIGNYY, EKD. The CDR3 sequence is CACDTALPPGGLGDTSDKLIF. The DNA of the CDR3 is TGTGCCTGTGACACCGCTCTTCCCCCAGGTGGACTGGGGGATACGAGCGATAAACTCATCTTT.

This clone was seen a handful of times. TCRdb assigns this DNA the protein of a much larger clone, which departs from its translation at residues 4 and 9; this likely reflects a read error, and the protein shown comes from translating the DNA. This chain uses TRDV2 with TRDJ1; 7 bases are shared with TRDD3. Germline CDR1 GEAIGNYY, CDR2 EKD. Trimming took 5 bases from V and 0 from J; bases not matched to a gene: 20. CDR3 length equals 19 residues. The CDR3 sequence is CACVAVLGNTLSNTDKLIF. The DNA of the CDR3 is TGTGCCTGTGTCGCTGTACTGGGGAATACGCTATCCAACACCGATAAACTCATCTTT.

This chain uses TRDV2 with TRDJ3, with 13 bases that match TRDD3. The CDR3 contains 21 residues. Germline lookup yields CDR1 GEAIGNYY and CDR2 EKD. With 5 bases clipped from V and 0 bases from J, the junction kept 12 bases outside the gene matches. DNA of the CDR3: TGTGCCTGTGGCGCCGTACTGGGGGATACGCACTACTCCTGGGACACCCGACAGATGTTTTTC. It specifies CACGAVLGDTHYSWDTRQMFF.

The rearrangement uses TRDV2 and TRDJ1; weak D call: TRDD3 (5 bases). The CDR3 extends over 16 amino acids. V shed 1 base and J shed 0 bases, with 14 bases lying between them. Germline V lookup: CDR1 GEAIGNYY, CDR2 EKD. As DNA, the CDR3 is TGTGCCTGTGACACGCTTGGGGACAAGAACACCGATAAACTCATCTTT. Encoded protein: CACDTLGDKNTDKLIF.

This clone came up many times. A far larger clone is only one base removed, so a read error is likely. The identical CDR3 is also encoded by other nucleotide sequences in the sample. V gene TRDV2 combines with J gene TRDJ1, with 10 nucleotides matching TRDD3. CDR3 length equals 16 residues. Germline-derived CDR1 and CDR2 are GEAIGNYY and EKD. With 1 base clipped from V and 0 bases from J, the junction kept 4 bases outside the gene matches. CDR3 sequence: CACDTLGDRYTDKLIF. Here the CDR3 DNA reads TGTGCCTGTGACACACTGGGGGATCGATACACCGATAAACTCATCTTT.

This clone has more than one count but fewer than ten. A far larger clone is one base from this, pointing to a likely read error. V usage is TRDV2 and J usage is TRDJ1; 10 bases are a match to TRDD3. This CDR3 is built from 20 residues. Germline loops: CDR1 GEAIGNYY, CDR2 EKD. The V gene end was trimmed by 0 bases and the J gene end by 3 bases; junction bases not matched to a gene: 18. In DNA form, the CDR3 reads TGTGCCTGTGACACCGCCCTTCCCACTTTGGGGGATACAGGACCCGATAAACTCATCTTT. It codes for CACDTALPTLGDTGPDKLIF.

This clone has only a few counts. It differs at one base from a far larger clone, so likely a read error. Distinct nucleotide sequences in the sample also encode this CDR3. The gene calls are TRDV2 and TRDJ1; 9 nucleotides line up with TRDD3. This CDR3 spans 14 amino acids. Germline V CDR1 and CDR2: GEAIGNYY, EKD. The CDR3 spells CACDTLLGEDKLIF. DNA of the CDR3: TGTGCCTGTGACACATTACTGGGGGAAGATAAACTCATTTTT.

This clone was found a few times. A far larger clone lies a single base away; this is likely a read error. The chain has TRDV2 and TRDJ1, with 9 bases identical to TRDD3. The CDR3 contains 18 residues. Per the germline V gene, CDR1 is GEAIGNYY and CDR2 is EKD. The junction had 15 bases not matched to a gene; V was cut back by 1 base and J by 4 bases. CDR3 sequence: CACDTISSYWGTGDKLIF. DNA of the CDR3: TGTGCCTGTGACACGATTTCTAGTTACTGGGGGACCGGCGATAAACTCATCTTT.

This clone is labeled medium-sized. This same CDR3 is encoded by further DNA sequences in the sample. V usage is TRDV2 and J usage is TRDJ1; 10 nucleotides agree with TRDD3. The V gene end was trimmed by 8 bases and the J gene end by 2 bases; junction bases not matched to a gene: 22. The CDR3 is made up of 19 amino acids. The germline V gene encodes CDR1 GEAIGNYY and CDR2 EKD. DNA of the CDR3: TGTGCCTCCGTAGAACCACTGCGTACTGGGGGATGGGGAACCGATAAACTCATCTTT. It specifies CASVEPLRTGGWGTDKLIF.

Worth noting for this clone: The TCRdb protein comes from a much larger clone and disagrees with this DNA's translation at residue 8, likely due to a read error; the protein given here is derived from the DNA. The chain combines TRDV2 with TRDJ1; D not resolved. Germline CDR1 and CDR2: GEAIGNYY and EKD. V was cut by 3 bases and J by 0 bases, with 19 bases left in between. The CDR3 is made up of 17 amino acids. CDR3 residues: CACDPLLREPYTDKLIF. The CDR3 DNA follows: TGTGCCTGTGACCCTCTACTGAGGGAACCCTACACCGATAAACTCATCTTT.

This clone has a count of ten or more. The V call is TRAV29/DV5, the J call TRDJ1; 9 bases match TRDD3. CDR1 is NSMFDY, CDR2 ISSIKDK, per germline. V lost 2 bases and J lost 8; bases outside the gene matches: 10. This CDR3 has 14 amino acids. As DNA, the CDR3 is TGTGCAGCAAGAACCATAACTGGGGGAAGGAAACTCATCTTT. Its translation is CAARTITGGRKLIF.

This clone was observed a few times. With a far larger clone one base away, a read error is the likely cause. The sample has other DNA sequences that encode this CDR3 too. The CDR3 nucleotides are TGTGCCTGCGACACCGTGGGACTGGGGGATACGTCAACCACCGATAAACTCATCTTT. It specifies CACDTVGLGDTSTTDKLIF. The chain uses TRDV2 and TRDJ1; 13 bases line up with TRDD3. Germline assignment: CDR1 GEAIGNYY and CDR2 EKD. The CDR3 extends over 19 amino acids.

This clone was detected a few times. TCRdb lists the protein of a much larger clone for this DNA, which differs at residue 3, so this is likely a read error; the protein given here is translated from the DNA itself. The chain combines TRDV2 with TRDJ2; 9 nucleotides match TRDD3. Trimming took 8 bases from V and 0 from J; bases not matched to a gene: 12. The germline V gene encodes CDR1 GEAIGNYY and CDR2 EKD. There are 17 residues in the CDR3. CDR3 amino acids: CAYEELGDPALTAQLFF. CDR3 in DNA: TGTGCCTATGAGGAACTGGGGGACCCCGCTTTGACAGCACAACTCTTCTTT.

The rearrangement uses TRDV2 and TRDJ1; 12 bases align to TRDD3. This CDR3 spans 19 amino acids. With 6 bases clipped from V and 1 base from J, the junction kept 17 bases outside the gene matches. Germline loops: CDR1 GEAIGNYY, CDR2 EKD. The CDR3 protein is CACNPLVLGDTRSTDKLIF. CDR3 coding DNA: TGTGCCTGTAACCCACTTGTCCTGGGGGATACGCGATCCACCGATAAACTCATCTTT.

About this clone: A far larger clone is one nucleotide away, so this likely arose from a read error. The sample contains more than one DNA sequence encoding this CDR3. The V gene is TRDV2, the J gene TRDJ1; TRDD3 aligns across 13 bases. CDR3 length: 18 residues. Germline V gene sequence: CDR1 GEAIGNYY, CDR2 EKD. The CDR3: CACDPLRTGGYEADKLIF. The CDR3 nucleotides read TGTGCCTGTGACCCCCTTCGTACTGGGGGATACGAAGCCGATAAGCTCATCTTT.

The table lists this clone with a few counts. Compared with germline, one end of the junction differs, possibly owing to a read error. This rearrangement joins TRDV2 to TRDJ1; 11 nucleotides line up with TRDD3. Germline V lookup: CDR1 GEAIGNYY, CDR2 EKD. This CDR3 contains 18 residues. In DNA, the CDR3 is TGTGCCTATGACACCGTAGGGCTGGGGGATACACCGACCGATAAACTCATCTTT. Protein sequence: CAYDTVGLGDTPTDKLIF.